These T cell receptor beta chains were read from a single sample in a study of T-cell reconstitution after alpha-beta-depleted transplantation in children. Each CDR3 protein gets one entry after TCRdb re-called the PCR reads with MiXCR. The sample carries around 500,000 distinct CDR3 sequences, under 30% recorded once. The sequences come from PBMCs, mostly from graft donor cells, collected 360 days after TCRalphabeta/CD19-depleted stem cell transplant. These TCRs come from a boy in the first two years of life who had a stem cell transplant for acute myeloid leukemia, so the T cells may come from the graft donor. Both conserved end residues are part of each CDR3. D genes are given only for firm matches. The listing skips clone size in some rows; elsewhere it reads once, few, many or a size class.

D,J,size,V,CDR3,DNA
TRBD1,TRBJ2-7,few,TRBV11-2,CASSLDLWTIQTGASYEQYF,TGTGCCAGCAGCTTAGATCTTTGGACTATACAGACAGGGGCTTCCTACGAGCAGTACTTC
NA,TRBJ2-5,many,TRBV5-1,CASSLGSVEETQYF,TGCGCCAGCAGCTTAGGCAGTGTCGAAGAGACCCAGTACTTC
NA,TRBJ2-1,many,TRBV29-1,CSVDSGWSYNEQFF,TGCAGCGTGGACTCAGGGTGGTCCTACAATGAGCAGTTCTTC
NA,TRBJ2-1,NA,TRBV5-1,CASSPVLVRKKEGYNEQFF,TGCGCCAGCAGCCCGGTTTTGGTCAGAAAAAAGGAGGGGTACAATGAGCAGTTCTTC
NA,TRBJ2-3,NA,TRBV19,CASSPRGGGTDTQYF,TGTGCCAGTAGTCCCAGGGGAGGGGGGACAGATACGCAGTATTTT
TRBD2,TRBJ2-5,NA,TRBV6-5,CASSYLGQRGTTEETQYF,TGTGCCAGCAGTTACCTAGGGCAGCGGGGGACGACGGAAGAGACCCAGTACTTC
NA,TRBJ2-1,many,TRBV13,CASSGPGIWDNEQFF,TGTGCCAGCAGCGGGCCGGGGATATGGGACAATGAGCAGTTCTTC
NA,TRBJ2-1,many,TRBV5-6,CASSLDPGPNEQFF,TGTGCCAGCAGCTTGGATCCAGGACCCAATGAGCAGTTCTTC
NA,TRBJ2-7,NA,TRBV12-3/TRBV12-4,CASSSVVVSYEQYF,TGTGCCAGCAGTTCTGTAGTGGTCTCCTACGAGCAGTACTTC
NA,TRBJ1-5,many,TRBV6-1,CASKDGQPLTQPQHF,TGTGCCAGCAAGGACGGACAGCCTTTAACTCAGCCCCAGCATTTT
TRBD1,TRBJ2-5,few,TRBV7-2,CASSLDRGIVGETQYF,TGTGCCAGCAGCTTGGACAGGGGAATCGTGGGAGAGACCCAGTACTTC
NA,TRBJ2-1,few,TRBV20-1,CSARSVSVNSQIYNEQFF,TGCAGTGCTAGATCCGTCTCCGTAAATAGCCAGATCTACAATGAGCAGTTCTTC
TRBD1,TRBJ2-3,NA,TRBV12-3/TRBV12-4,CAGSFGTGETDTQYF,TGTGCCGGCAGTTTTGGGACAGGGGAAACAGATACGCAGTATTTT
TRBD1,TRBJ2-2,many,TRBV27,CASSLARQGHNTGELFF,TGTGCCAGCAGTTTAGCGCGACAGGGTCATAACACCGGGGAGCTGTTTTTT
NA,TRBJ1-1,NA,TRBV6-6,CASNNARAFF,TGTGCCAGCAACAACGCTCGAGCTTTCTTT
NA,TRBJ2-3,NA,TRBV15,CATGAEREPSSTDTQYF,TGTGCCACCGGAGCGGAGAGGGAGCCCTCTAGCACAGATACGCAGTATTTT
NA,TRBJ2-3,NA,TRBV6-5,CASSRGAGTQYF,TGTGCCAGCAGTAGGGGGGCGGGTACGCAGTATTTT
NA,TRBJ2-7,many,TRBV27,CASKASYEQYF,TGTGCCAGCAAGGCCTCCTACGAGCAGTACTTC
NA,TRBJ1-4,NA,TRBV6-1,CASSHDASAREKLFF,TGTGCCAGCAGCCACGACGCCTCGGCGAGGGAAAAACTGTTTTTT
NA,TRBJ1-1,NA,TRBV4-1,CASSQEGRGRGAFF,TGCGCCAGCAGCCAAGAGGGGCGAGGGCGAGGAGCTTTCTTT
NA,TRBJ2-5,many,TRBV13,CASSLGASGPSQETQYF,TGTGCCAGCAGCTTAGGCGCGTCGGGGCCGTCACAAGAGACCCAGTACTTC
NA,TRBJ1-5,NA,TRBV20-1,CSARGRVGQPQHF,TGCAGTGCTAGAGGCAGGGTAGGACAGCCCCAGCATTTT
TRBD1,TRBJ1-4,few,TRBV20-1,CSVRTGTGVEKLFF,TGCAGTGTCCGTACCGGGACAGGTGTTGAAAAACTGTTTTTT
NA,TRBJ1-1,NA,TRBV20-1,CSARPLDVTEAFF,TGCAGTGCTAGACCCCTAGATGTCACTGAAGCTTTCTTT
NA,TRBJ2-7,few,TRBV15,CATSRVRSYEQYF,TGTGCCACCAGCAGAGTACGAAGCTACGAGCAGTACTTC
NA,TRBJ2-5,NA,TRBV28,CASSFPTRDQETQYF,TGTGCCAGCAGTTTCCCCACCAGGGACCAAGAGACCCAGTACTTC
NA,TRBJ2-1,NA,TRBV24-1,CATSDLWESEQFF,TGTGCCACCAGTGATTTGTGGGAGAGTGAGCAGTTCTTC